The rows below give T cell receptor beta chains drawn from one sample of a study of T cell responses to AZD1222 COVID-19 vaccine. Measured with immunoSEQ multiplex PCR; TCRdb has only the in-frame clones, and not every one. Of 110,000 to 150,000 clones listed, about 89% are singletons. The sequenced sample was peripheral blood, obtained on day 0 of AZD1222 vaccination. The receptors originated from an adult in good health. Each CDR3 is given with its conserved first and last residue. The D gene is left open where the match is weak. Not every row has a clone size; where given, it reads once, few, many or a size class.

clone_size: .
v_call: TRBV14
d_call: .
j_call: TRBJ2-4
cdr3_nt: TGTGCCAGCGCCTCCAGGGCTCTCAAAAACATTCAGTACTTC
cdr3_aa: CASASRALKNIQYF

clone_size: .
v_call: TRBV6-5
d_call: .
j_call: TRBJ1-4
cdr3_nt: TGTGCCAGCAGATGGAGGACGGAAAAACTGTTTTTT
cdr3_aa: CASRWRTEKLFF

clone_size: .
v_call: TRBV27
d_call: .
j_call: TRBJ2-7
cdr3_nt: TGTGCCAGCAGTTTCGGGCCAGCCTACGAGCAGTACTTC
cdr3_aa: CASSFGPAYEQYF

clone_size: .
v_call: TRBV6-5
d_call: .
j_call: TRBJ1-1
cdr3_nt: TGTGCCAGCAGTTACTCGTGGGGAGCAAACACTGAAGCTTTCTTT
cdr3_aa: CASSYSWGANTEAFF

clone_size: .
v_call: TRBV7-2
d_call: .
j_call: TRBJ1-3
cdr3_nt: TGTGCCAGCAGCTTTGGCGGAAGCTCTGGAAACACCATATATTTT
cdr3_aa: CASSFGGSSGNTIYF

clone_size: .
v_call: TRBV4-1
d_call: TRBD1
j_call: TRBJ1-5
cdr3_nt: TGCGCCAGCAGCCAAGTTGATGGACACAGGGGCCAGCCCCAGCATTTT
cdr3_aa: CASSQVDGHRGQPQHF

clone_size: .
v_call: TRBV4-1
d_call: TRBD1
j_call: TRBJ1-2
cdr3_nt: TGCGCCAGCAGCCGAAAAAAGGCAGCCCGGGACAGCATACAAGCTAACTATGGCTACACCTTC
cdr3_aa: CASSRKKAARDSIQANYGYTF

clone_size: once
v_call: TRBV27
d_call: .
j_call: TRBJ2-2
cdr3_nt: TGTGCCAGCAGTTTTGGGGCTACCGGGGAGCTGTTTTTT
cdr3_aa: CASSFGATGELFF

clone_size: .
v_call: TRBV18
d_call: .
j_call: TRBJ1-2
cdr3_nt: TGTGCCAGCTCACCAGGGACAAAAGAGCTTAACTATGGCTACACCTTC
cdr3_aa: CASSPGTKELNYGYTF

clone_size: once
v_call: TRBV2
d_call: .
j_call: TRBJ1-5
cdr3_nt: TGTGCCAGCAGTAAAATCCTTGGGGGCAATCAGCCCCAGCATTTT
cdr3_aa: CASSKILGGNQPQHF

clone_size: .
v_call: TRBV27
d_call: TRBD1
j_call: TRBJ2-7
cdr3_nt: TGTGCCAGCTACACAGGGGGCCTCTACGAGCAGTACTTC
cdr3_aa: CASYTGGLYEQYF

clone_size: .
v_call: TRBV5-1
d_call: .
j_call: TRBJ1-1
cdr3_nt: TGCGCCAGTAAGGGGGGGCAGATGAACACTGAAGCTTTCTTT
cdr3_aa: CASKGGQMNTEAFF

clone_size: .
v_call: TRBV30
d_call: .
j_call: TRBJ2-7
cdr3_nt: TGTGCCGGCCGGGACACGCTTTACGAGCAGTACTTC
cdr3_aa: CAGRDTLYEQYF

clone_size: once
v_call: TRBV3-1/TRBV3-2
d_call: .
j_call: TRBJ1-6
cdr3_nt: TGTGCCAGCAGCCAACAGGGAGGCAATAATTCACCCCTCCACTTT
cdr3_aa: CASSQQGGNNSPLHF

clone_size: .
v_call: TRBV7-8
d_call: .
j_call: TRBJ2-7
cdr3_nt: TGTGCCTGTGGGGGGAGCCCCTACGAGCAGTACTTC
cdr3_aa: CACGGSPYEQYF

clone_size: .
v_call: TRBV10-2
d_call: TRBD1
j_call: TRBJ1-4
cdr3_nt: TGCGCCAGCAGTGCCAGGGGGAGGGATGAAAAACTGTTTTTT
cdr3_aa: CASSARGRDEKLFF

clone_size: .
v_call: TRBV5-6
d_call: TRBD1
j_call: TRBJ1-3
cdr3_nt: TGTGCCAGCACCCAAGAGGCCAGGGGGCACGGAAACACCATATATTTT
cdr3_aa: CASTQEARGHGNTIYF

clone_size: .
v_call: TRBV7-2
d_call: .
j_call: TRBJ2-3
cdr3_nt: TGTGCCAGCAGCTTAGGAGCGAGCACAGATACGCAGTATTTT
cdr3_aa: CASSLGASTDTQYF

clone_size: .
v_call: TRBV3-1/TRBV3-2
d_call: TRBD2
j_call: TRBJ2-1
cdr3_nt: TGTGCCAGCAGCCAAGGGCTAGCGGGAGGTAATGAGCAGTTCTTC
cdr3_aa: CASSQGLAGGNEQFF

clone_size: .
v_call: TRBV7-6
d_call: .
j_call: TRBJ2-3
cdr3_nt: TGTGCCAGCAGCCCACTTCCCATGGCTGGGCGCGGCACAGATACGCAGTATTTT
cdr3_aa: CASSPLPMAGRGTDTQYF

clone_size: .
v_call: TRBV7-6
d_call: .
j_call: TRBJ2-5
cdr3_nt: TGTGCCAGCAGCTTAAACAGGCCGTCCCAAGAGACCCAGTACTTC
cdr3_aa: CASSLNRPSQETQYF

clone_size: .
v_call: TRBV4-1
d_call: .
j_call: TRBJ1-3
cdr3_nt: TGCGCCAGCAGCCCCAACAGCGCAAACTCTGGAAACACCATATATTTT
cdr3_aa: CASSPNSANSGNTIYF

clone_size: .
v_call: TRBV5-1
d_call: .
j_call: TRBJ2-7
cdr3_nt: TGCGCCAGCAGCCCCCCAGGGGCTAGCTCCTACGAGCAGTACTTC
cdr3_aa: CASSPPGASSYEQYF

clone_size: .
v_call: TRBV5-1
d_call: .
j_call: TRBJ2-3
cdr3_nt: TGCGCCAGCAGCCCGGTCAACGGAGATACGCAGTATTTT
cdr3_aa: CASSPVNGDTQYF

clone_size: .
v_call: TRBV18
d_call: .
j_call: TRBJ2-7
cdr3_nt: TGTGCCAGCTCACCAGGGGACGGTTCCTACGAGCAGTACTTC
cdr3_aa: CASSPGDGSYEQYF

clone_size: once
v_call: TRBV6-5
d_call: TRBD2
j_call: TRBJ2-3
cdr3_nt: TGTGCCAGCAGACTAGCGGGGGCCCTCACAGATACGCAGTATTTT
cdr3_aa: CASRLAGALTDTQYF

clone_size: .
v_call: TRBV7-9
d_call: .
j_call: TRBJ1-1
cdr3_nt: TGTGCCAGCAGCTTAGCTGCAGGGGCGAACACTGAAGCTTTCTTT
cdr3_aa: CASSLAAGANTEAFF

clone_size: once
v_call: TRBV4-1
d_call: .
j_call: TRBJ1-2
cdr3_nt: TGCGCCAGCAGCCAACTTGCCGGGACACCTTTCTACGCCTTC
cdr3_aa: CASSQLAGTPFYAF

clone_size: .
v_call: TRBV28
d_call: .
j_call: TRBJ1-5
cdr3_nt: TGTGCCAGCAGGAGAAAGTTCCAGCATTTT
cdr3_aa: CASRRKFQHF

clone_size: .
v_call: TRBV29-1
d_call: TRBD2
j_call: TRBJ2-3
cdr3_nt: TGCAGCGCCCACAAGCCCAGGACTAGCGGATTCACAGATACGCAGTATTTT
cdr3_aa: CSAHKPRTSGFTDTQYF

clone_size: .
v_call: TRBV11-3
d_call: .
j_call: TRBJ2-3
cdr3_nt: TGTGCCAGCAGCCGGACCGCGGGGACAGATACGCAGTATTTT
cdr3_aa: CASSRTAGTDTQYF

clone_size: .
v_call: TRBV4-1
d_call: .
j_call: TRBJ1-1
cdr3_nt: TGCGCCAGCAGCCAAGTTGTCAGGACAGCGAACACTGAAGCTTTCTTT
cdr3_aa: CASSQVVRTANTEAFF

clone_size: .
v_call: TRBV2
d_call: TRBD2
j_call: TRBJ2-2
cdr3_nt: TGTGCCAGCAGGGTGACTAGCGGCACGAACACCGGGGAGCTGTTTTTT
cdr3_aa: CASRVTSGTNTGELFF

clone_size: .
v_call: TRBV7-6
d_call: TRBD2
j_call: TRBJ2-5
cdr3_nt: TGTGCCAGCAGCTTACGACTAGCGGAGAGCCAAGAGACCCAGTACTTC
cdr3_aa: CASSLRLAESQETQYF

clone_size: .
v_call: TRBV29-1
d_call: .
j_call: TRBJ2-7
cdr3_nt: TGCAGCGTTGTGGCCCCGACAGCTTCCTACGAGCAGTACTTC
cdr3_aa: CSVVAPTASYEQYF

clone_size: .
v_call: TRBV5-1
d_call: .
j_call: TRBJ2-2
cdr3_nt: TGCGCCAGCAGCTTGGACCTCAACACCGGGGAGCTGTTTTTT
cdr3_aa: CASSLDLNTGELFF

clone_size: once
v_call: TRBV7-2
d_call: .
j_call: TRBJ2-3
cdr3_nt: TGTGCCAGCAGCTCCAGATCAGATACGCAGTATTTT
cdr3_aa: CASSSRSDTQYF

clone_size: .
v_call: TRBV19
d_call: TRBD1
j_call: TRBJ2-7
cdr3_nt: TGTGCCAGTAGTCTTGGACAGGGCAGCTCCTACGAGCAGTACTTC
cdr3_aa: CASSLGQGSSYEQYF

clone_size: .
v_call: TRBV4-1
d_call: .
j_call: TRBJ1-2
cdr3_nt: TGCGCCAGCAGCCAAGGATACAGGATTTATGGCTACACCTTC
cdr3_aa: CASSQGYRIYGYTF

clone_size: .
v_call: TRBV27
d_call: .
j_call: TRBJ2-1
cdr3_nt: TGTGCCAGCACCGCGTGGGGGGAAACTGAGCAGTTCTTC
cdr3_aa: CASTAWGETEQFF

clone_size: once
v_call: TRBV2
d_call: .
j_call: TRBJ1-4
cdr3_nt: TGTCTGTTTCGGGTCACCTTGGGGGAAAAACTGTTTTTT
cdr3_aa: CLFRVTLGEKLFF

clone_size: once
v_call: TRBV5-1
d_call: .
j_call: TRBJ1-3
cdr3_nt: TGCGCCAGCAGCCCCCGGGGGGCCAGCTCTGGAAACACCATATATTTT
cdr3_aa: CASSPRGASSGNTIYF

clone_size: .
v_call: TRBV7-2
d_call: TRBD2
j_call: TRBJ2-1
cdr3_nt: TGTGCCAGCAGCTTAGGCGGGGGGGCGACGGAGCAGTTCTTC
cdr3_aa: CASSLGGGATEQFF

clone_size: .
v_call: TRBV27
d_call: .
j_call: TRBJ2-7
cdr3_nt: TGTGCCAGCTCTCCCCTACTTTCCGGGACTCTTCGAGGGTACGAGCAGTACTTC
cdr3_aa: CASSPLLSGTLRGYEQYF

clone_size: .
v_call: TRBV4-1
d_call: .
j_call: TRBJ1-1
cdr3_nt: TGCGCCAGCAGCCATTCTCAGAAGAACACTGAAGCTTTCTTT
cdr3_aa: CASSHSQKNTEAFF

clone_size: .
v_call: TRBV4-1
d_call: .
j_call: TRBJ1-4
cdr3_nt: TGCGCCAGCAGCCAGGTCCAAGGGGGTGGTGAAAAACTGTTTTTT
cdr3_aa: CASSQVQGGGEKLFF

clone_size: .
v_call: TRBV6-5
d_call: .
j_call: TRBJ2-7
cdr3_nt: TGTGCCAGCAGTACGCGGACGGCGACCTACGAGCAGTACTTC
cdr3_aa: CASSTRTATYEQYF

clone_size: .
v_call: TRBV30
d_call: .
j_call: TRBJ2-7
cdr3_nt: TGTGCCTGGAGTGAGGGCCCCTACGAGCAGTACTTC
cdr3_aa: CAWSEGPYEQYF

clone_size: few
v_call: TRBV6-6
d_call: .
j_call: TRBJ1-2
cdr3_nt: TGTGCCAGCAGGCAAAACTATGGCTACACCTTC
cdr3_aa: CASRQNYGYTF

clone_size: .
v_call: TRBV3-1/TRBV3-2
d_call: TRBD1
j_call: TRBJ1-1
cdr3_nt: TGTGCCAGCGGTAGACAGGGGTGGTTGAACACTGAAGCTTTCTTT
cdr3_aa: CASGRQGWLNTEAFF

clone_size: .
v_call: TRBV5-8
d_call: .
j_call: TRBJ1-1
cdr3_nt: TGTGCCAGCAGCTTGAGTGAAGCTTTCTTT
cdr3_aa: CASSLSEAFF

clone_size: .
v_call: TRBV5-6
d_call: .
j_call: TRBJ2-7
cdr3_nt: TGTGCCAGCAGCGGTAGGTCAGGCATCTACGAGCAGTACTTC
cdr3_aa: CASSGRSGIYEQYF

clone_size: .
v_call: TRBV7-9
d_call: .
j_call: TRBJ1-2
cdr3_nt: TGTGCCAGCAGCTACCCCGGGTCCCTACACGATGGCTACACCTTC
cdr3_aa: CASSYPGSLHDGYTF

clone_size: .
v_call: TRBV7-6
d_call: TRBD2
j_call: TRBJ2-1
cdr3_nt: TGTGCCAGCAGCGTACTAGCGGGAGAGTACAATGAGCAGTTCTTC
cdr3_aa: CASSVLAGEYNEQFF